The sequence of this TCR beta chain was determined in a study of beta chain features in type 1 diabetes. Study-wide results and caveats: High-TCR-expressing cells could be over-represented by cDNA sequencing.

As every portion of the isolated RNA was reverse transcribed, the sequencing read expressed TCRB transcripts. Produced via immunoSEQ multiplex PCR; TCRdb's table is partial and in-frame only. The table includes 300,000 to 400,000 clones, over 10% detected once. This clone was detected once. Its antigen is undetermined. This CDR3 is built from 14 residues. Germline CDR1 and CDR2: MDHEN and SYDVKM. V lost 4 bases and J lost 0, with 7 bases in between. Sequencing was performed on naive CD4+ T cells from blood. This clonotype originated in a man between 18 and 35 years old in good health. The rearrangement links TRBV28 to TRBJ1-5; unclear D gene. CDR3 DNA sequence: TGTGCCAGCAGTTCCAGGAATAGCAATCAGCCCCAGCATTTT. The encoded protein is CASSSRNSNQPQHF.